This T cell receptor beta chain was captured in a study of T cell responses to AZD1222 COVID-19 vaccine. This table comes from immunoSEQ multiplex PCR, and its TCRdb copy is limited to in-frame clones, with some not included. The sample yields around 120,000 clones, around 94% seen once. This CDR3 has 16 residues. V lost 4 bases, J lost 5 bases, and 11 bases stayed unmatched. Germline V gives CDR1 KGHDR, CDR2 SFDVKD. This specimen consisted of peripheral blood, obtained 28 days after the second AZD1222 dose. The origin of this receptor is an adult who received the AZD1222 COVID-19 vaccine. The chain employs TRBV24-1 and TRBJ2-5; 8 bases fit TRBD1. The CDR3 DNA is TGTGCCACCAGTGACATTGCGACAGGGGATCGGGAGACCCAGTACTTC. It codes for CATSDIATGDRETQYF.